These T cell receptor beta chains were read from a single sample in a study of identical twins. TCRdb called the 5' RACE reads again in MiXCR, with one record for every CDR3 protein. The repertoire holds about 530,000 distinct CDR3 sequences, with roughly 15% as singletons. This sample was shared with a second study, whose subject was yellow fever vaccine responses in identical twins.

The sequencing sample was made of CD4+ T cells sorted from blood. The receptors stem from a woman in her late teens or twenties in good health. Both conserved end residues are part of each CDR3. The D gene is left open where the match is weak. Clone size appears in some rows only: once, few, many, or a class for an expanded clone.

v_call: TRBV29-1
clone_size: few
j_call: TRBJ2-7
d_call: TRBD2
cdr3_nt: TGCAGCGTTACTCCACGGACTAGTATCTACGAGCAGTACTTC
cdr3_aa: CSVTPRTSIYEQYF

v_call: TRBV28
clone_size: .
j_call: TRBJ2-7
d_call: .
cdr3_nt: TGTGCCAGCAGTCCGGACGGCCGGTACGAGCAGTACTTC
cdr3_aa: CASSPDGRYEQYF

v_call: TRBV12-3/TRBV12-4
clone_size: .
j_call: TRBJ1-5
d_call: .
cdr3_nt: TGTGCCAGCAGAACGACGGGGGGCGCAAATCAGCCCCAGCATTTT
cdr3_aa: CASRTTGGANQPQHF

v_call: TRBV5-4
clone_size: few
j_call: TRBJ2-1
d_call: TRBD2
cdr3_nt: TGTGCCAGCAGCTTGAAGGTGAGCGGGAGTATCGATGAGCAGTTCTTC
cdr3_aa: CASSLKVSGSIDEQFF

v_call: TRBV12-3/TRBV12-4
clone_size: few
j_call: TRBJ2-1
d_call: .
cdr3_nt: TGTGCCAGCAGTCCGACTGGGGAGCAGTTCTTC
cdr3_aa: CASSPTGEQFF

v_call: TRBV12-5
clone_size: .
j_call: TRBJ1-6
d_call: .
cdr3_nt: TGTGCCTCCGGGACTGGTAATTCACCCCTCCACTTT
cdr3_aa: CASGTGNSPLHF

v_call: TRBV12-3/TRBV12-4
clone_size: few
j_call: TRBJ1-5
d_call: TRBD1
cdr3_nt: TGTGCCAGCAGTCCGGGACAGAGGAATCAGCCCCAGCATTTT
cdr3_aa: CASSPGQRNQPQHF

v_call: TRBV3-1
clone_size: .
j_call: TRBJ2-7
d_call: .
cdr3_nt: TGTGCCAGCAGCCCCCAAAGGGGACAAGGGTACGAGCAGTACTTC
cdr3_aa: CASSPQRGQGYEQYF

v_call: TRBV12-3/TRBV12-4
clone_size: few
j_call: TRBJ2-6
d_call: .
cdr3_nt: TGTGCCAGCAGTACTCGGGGGACTGGGGCCAACGTCCTGACTTTC
cdr3_aa: CASSTRGTGANVLTF

v_call: TRBV20-1
clone_size: .
j_call: TRBJ2-2
d_call: .
cdr3_nt: TGCAGCGTCAGGGGGGCCCCCGGGGAGCTGTTTTTT
cdr3_aa: CSVRGAPGELFF

v_call: TRBV12-3/TRBV12-4
clone_size: few
j_call: TRBJ2-4
d_call: TRBD1
cdr3_nt: TGTGCCAGCAGTTTAGGGACAGGAGTCAAAAACATTCAGTACTTC
cdr3_aa: CASSLGTGVKNIQYF

v_call: TRBV21-1
clone_size: few
j_call: TRBJ1-2
d_call: .
cdr3_nt: TGTGCCAGCAGCAAAGCGATTGGGGATCTCGACTATGGCTACACCTTC
cdr3_aa: CASSKAIGDLDYGYTF

v_call: TRBV12-3/TRBV12-4
clone_size: few
j_call: TRBJ2-2
d_call: TRBD2
cdr3_nt: TGTGCCAGCAGTTGGGGGGGAGGAAACACCGGGGAGCTGTTTTTT
cdr3_aa: CASSWGGGNTGELFF

v_call: TRBV28
clone_size: few
j_call: TRBJ2-7
d_call: TRBD2
cdr3_nt: TGTGCCAGCAGTACTCCTAGCGGGAGGCGCGAGCAGTACTTC
cdr3_aa: CASSTPSGRREQYF

v_call: TRBV10-2
clone_size: few
j_call: TRBJ2-3
d_call: .
cdr3_nt: TGCGCCAGCAGTCCACGGGAGCCCGCGGCCGATACGCAGTATTTT
cdr3_aa: CASSPREPAADTQYF

v_call: TRBV12-3/TRBV12-4
clone_size: many
j_call: TRBJ2-2
d_call: .
cdr3_nt: TGTGCCAGCAGTCCTCGCGACGGGGAGCTGTTTTTT
cdr3_aa: CASSPRDGELFF

v_call: TRBV28
clone_size: .
j_call: TRBJ2-2
d_call: .
cdr3_nt: TGTGCCAGCAGTCTGTTCTCCGTGGGCACCGGGGAGCTGTTTTTT
cdr3_aa: CASSLFSVGTGELFF

v_call: TRBV3-1
clone_size: .
j_call: TRBJ2-1
d_call: .
cdr3_nt: TGTGCCAGCAGCCCGTCCGGGACTCCCCGCCGGGAGCAGTTCTTC
cdr3_aa: CASSPSGTPRREQFF

v_call: TRBV20-1
clone_size: few
j_call: TRBJ2-2
d_call: TRBD1
cdr3_nt: TGCAGTGCTAGACGACCGGGACAGGGAATTTGGGAGCTGTTTTTT
cdr3_aa: CSARRPGQGIWELFF

v_call: TRBV12-3/TRBV12-4
clone_size: .
j_call: TRBJ1-5
d_call: .
cdr3_nt: TGTGCCAGCAGTTTGGAAGACAAAGGGCAGCCCCAGCATTTT
cdr3_aa: CASSLEDKGQPQHF

v_call: TRBV2
clone_size: few
j_call: TRBJ2-1
d_call: TRBD2
cdr3_nt: TGTGCCAGCAGCCTCACCGGGACTAGCCAAAATGAGCAGTTCTTC
cdr3_aa: CASSLTGTSQNEQFF

v_call: TRBV7-9
clone_size: .
j_call: TRBJ2-7
d_call: .
cdr3_nt: TGTGCCAGCAGCTTACAAGAGAGCTCCTACGAGCAGTACTTC
cdr3_aa: CASSLQESSYEQYF

v_call: TRBV24-1
clone_size: few
j_call: TRBJ2-2
d_call: TRBD2
cdr3_nt: TGTGCCACCAGTGACTTTCCCTTCAGCGGGGGAAACACCGGGGAGCTGTTTTTT
cdr3_aa: CATSDFPFSGGNTGELFF

v_call: TRBV2
clone_size: .
j_call: TRBJ2-3
d_call: .
cdr3_nt: TGTGCCAGCAGTTCGGCCGTAGTCACAGATACGCAGTATTTT
cdr3_aa: CASSSAVVTDTQYF

v_call: TRBV3-1
clone_size: few
j_call: TRBJ2-1
d_call: TRBD2
cdr3_nt: TGTGCCAGCAGCCAACCGACTAGCGCTGGTGAGCAGTTCTTC
cdr3_aa: CASSQPTSAGEQFF

v_call: TRBV7-3
clone_size: .
j_call: TRBJ1-1
d_call: .
cdr3_nt: TGTGCCAGCAGCTTAAACGCGAACACTGAAGCTTTCTTT
cdr3_aa: CASSLNANTEAFF

v_call: TRBV10-1
clone_size: .
j_call: TRBJ2-4
d_call: .
cdr3_nt: TGCGCCAGCAGTGACCGGCAGGGCGAAGGGGATCAGTACTTC
cdr3_aa: CASSDRQGEGDQYF

v_call: TRBV2
clone_size: .
j_call: TRBJ1-1
d_call: .
cdr3_nt: TGTGCCAGCAGTGGCTGGCAGGGGAACACTGAAGCTTTCTTT
cdr3_aa: CASSGWQGNTEAFF

v_call: TRBV11-3
clone_size: few
j_call: TRBJ2-1
d_call: .
cdr3_nt: TGTGCCAGCAGCTTAGTAGTGAGCAATGAGCAGTTCTTC
cdr3_aa: CASSLVVSNEQFF

v_call: TRBV6-4
clone_size: .
j_call: TRBJ2-1
d_call: TRBD2
cdr3_nt: TGTGCCAGCAGTGCAAGCGGGGGGCACAATGAGCAGTTCTTC
cdr3_aa: CASSASGGHNEQFF

v_call: TRBV11-2
clone_size: .
j_call: TRBJ1-1
d_call: TRBD1
cdr3_nt: TGTGCCAGCAGCGCCAGGGGGGGTGGCACTGAAGCTTTCTTT
cdr3_aa: CASSARGGGTEAFF

v_call: TRBV3-1
clone_size: few
j_call: TRBJ1-5
d_call: TRBD1
cdr3_nt: TGTGCCAGCAGCCAAGCAACAGGGGGCAAGCAGCCCCAGCATTTT
cdr3_aa: CASSQATGGKQPQHF

v_call: TRBV20-1
clone_size: few
j_call: TRBJ2-3
d_call: TRBD2
cdr3_nt: TGCAGTGCCTATAAGGGAGAGACTAGCGGACCCACAGATACGCAGTATTTT
cdr3_aa: CSAYKGETSGPTDTQYF